The present TCR beta chain was sequenced within a study of blood T cell repertoires in COVID-19 (dated by TCRdb to about 2020). Regarding the study in general: The collaborator samples originated in the United States, Italy and Spain and spanned the acute and convalescent phases of COVID-19. The material from the prospective study consisted of cDNA or gDNA derived from T cells, B-cell-depleted T cells, or PBMCs. Subjects who had been exposed to COVID-19, were actively infected with it, or had recovered from it provided the deeply sampled blood TCRbeta repertoires that made up the dataset. The repertoires were released in a freely available public database meant as a resource for research on the immune response to SARS-CoV-2. Samples were obtained from the ongoing ImmuneRACE study (first 160 participants) and from some 1,300 subjects provided by 6 global collaborators. Sample metadata almost always included a de-identified subject ID, COVID-19 status, age in years and sex. Where available, HLA class I and class II types were taken from metadata supplied by the sample provider and were not determined by assay-based typing. The research as a whole found: Clinical and demographic metadata were provided uncurated, with the amount varying by source and participant.

V sheds 5 bases and J sheds 0 bases, leaving 20 bases between their ends. Taken from cysteine to phenylalanine, the CDR3 has 18 residues. Only the CDR3 DNA stays, 54 bases, in frame from base 1. Reading the germline V gene gives CDR1 MNHEY and CDR2 SVGEGT. A second Seattle source provided samples from volunteer blood donors who had recovered from COVID-19. Each collaborating institution followed its own protocols to collect whole blood in K2EDTA tubes. For TCRbeta analysis, collaborator samples were shipped as frozen whole blood, as isolated PBMCs, or as DNA extracted from either sample type. There are many counts of this clone. Its recognized antigen is unknown. The input lacks base qualities; no much larger clone sits a single base away. TCRbeta CDR3 regions were amplified from genomic DNA using the immunoSEQ Assay, a bias-controlled multiplex PCR. Under the source paper's analysis protocol: Within the assay, amplification of reference gene primers was used to estimate how many nucleated cells each sample contained. To quantify the absolute abundance of each unique TCRbeta CDR3 rearrangement, sequence reads were collapsed and filtered. For each sample, productive Simpson clonality was calculated as the square root of Simpson's diversity index over productive rearrangements. Not all clones reach the TCRdb copy of this immuneACCESS table, which keeps in-frame sequences only. Checked studies attribute under half of the gap to unresolved V genes and leave the rest unexplained. V and J calls and clone size follow that table, whereas D and trimming were derived from the DNA. Here the sample has a few hundred thousand clones; about nine tenths occur a single time. Jointly, the top ten make up around 9.5% of the sample.

The TCR comes from a man in his forties who had recovered from COVID-19. The chain was built from TRBV6-2 or TRBV6-3 and TRBJ2-4; the D region possibly corresponds to TRBD2 (5 bases align). Input material: peripheral blood. The bases are TGTGCCAGCAGTCTCCGTCCACGACAAGCGGTAGCCAAAAACATTCAGTACTTC. This is translated as CASSLRPRQAVAKNIQYF.